The 23 T cell receptor beta chains given below trace back to one sample, sequenced in a study of cytomegalovirus exposure and HLA in healthy donors. The PCR contained 60 Vbeta and 13 Jbeta primers. Repertoires were generated with immunoSEQ multiplex PCR, while TCRdb's copy carries only in-frame clones and drops some. Here the sample spans roughly 180,000 clones, around 72% being singletons. Sequenced material: PBMCs. Receptors originate from a female donor in good health and CMV-seronegative.

The genes are TRBV6-5 and TRBJ1-4; the D is unclear. The CDR3 loop spans 14 amino acids. Germline V gives CDR1 MNHEY, CDR2 SVGAGI. V shed 8 bases and J shed 12 bases, with 22 bases lying between them. The CDR3 nucleotides are TGTGCCAGCTACAACCCAACAACTGGCGGGGAACTGTTTTTT. It specifies CASYNPTTGGELFF.

CDR3 in amino acids: CASSQEKGAGLYGGYTF. CDR3 DNA sequence: TGTGCCAGCAGCCAGGAAAAAGGAGCGGGACTCTATGGAGGCTACACCTTC. The chain joins TRBV4-2 to TRBJ1-2; possible D gene TRBD1, 5 bases. Looked up from germline, CDR1 is LGHNA and CDR2 is YNFKEQ. V lost 3 bases and J 8 bases, leaving 25 bases between the germline ends. The CDR3 length is 17 residues.

The V call is TRBV19, the J call TRBJ1-5, with TRBD1 matching over 7 bases. From germline, CDR1 is LNHDA and CDR2 SQIVND (reference sequence). The CDR3 consists of 14 residues. V lost 5 bases, J lost 6 bases, and 7 bases stayed unmatched. CDR3 nucleotides: TGTGCCAGTAGTGAACGAACAGGGGCTCAGCCCCAGCATTTT. It yields the protein CASSERTGAQPQHF.

The chain joins TRBV2 to TRBJ1-3, with a possible D match to TRBD1 (5 bases). Per germline, CDR1 SNHLY and CDR2 FYNNEI. V lost 4 bases, J lost 0 bases, and 10 bases lay in between. This CDR3 is built from 15 residues. CDR3: CASSVSGGSGNTIYF. The CDR3 nucleotides read TGTGCCAGCAGTGTATCGGGGGGCTCTGGAAACACCATATATTTT.

The V and J genes are TRBV18 and TRBJ2-1; D may be TRBD1 (6 bases). The CDR3 runs 12 residues. Between the trimmed V and J ends, which lost 3 bases and 9 bases, there was a span of 9 bases. Germline CDR1 KGHSH, CDR2 LQKENI. CDR3 bases: TGTGCCAGCTCACCGGGGGCTGGTGAGCAGTTCTTC. Protein sequence: CASSPGAGEQFF.

V gene TRBV6-5 combines with J gene TRBJ1-1; 7 bases are a match to TRBD1. Germline V gives CDR1 MNHEY, CDR2 SVGAGI. The CDR3 is made up of 14 amino acids. Trimming at V came to 6 bases and at J to 1 base, leaving 5 bases not matched to a gene. Here the CDR3 DNA reads TGTGCCAGCAGCGAACAGGGGCCGAACACTGAAGCTTTCTTT. Translated, it gives CASSEQGPNTEAFF.

This clone was counted only a few times. V usage is TRBV2 and J usage is TRBJ2-1; TRBD2 matches at 7 bases. CDR1 is SNHLY, CDR2 FYNNEI, per germline. V gave up 7 bases and J gave up 4 bases; unmatched junction bases: 7. The CDR3 extends over 14 amino acids. The CDR3, as DNA: TGTGCCAGCAAGGACGGGAGGACTTACAATGAGCAGTTCTTC. Protein product: CASKDGRTYNEQFF.

The chain is built from TRBV13 and TRBJ1-2; tentative D call: TRBD1 (5 bases). CDR3 length: 14 residues. V was trimmed by 0 bases and J by 4 bases, leaving 9 bases between them. Germline V CDR1 and CDR2: PRHDT, FYEKMQ (reference sequence). The CDR3, as DNA: TGTGCCAGCAGCTTAGGACAGGCAGGCTATGGCTACACCTTC. It specifies CASSLGQAGYGYTF.

The rearrangement links TRBV9 to TRBJ1-4; the match to TRBD1 covers 9 bases. Losses at the gene ends were 3 bases for V and 2 bases for J; bases not matched to a gene: 8. CDR3 length: 17 amino acids. In germline, CDR1 is SGDLS, CDR2 YYNGEE. This CDR3 is CASSEGTGRRTNEKLFF. CDR3 in DNA: TGTGCCAGCAGCGAGGGGACAGGGAGGCGTACTAATGAAAAACTGTTTTTT.

V usage is TRBV5-1 and J usage is TRBJ2-5; perhaps TRBD2 as D (6 bases). This CDR3 is built from 17 residues. Germline V gene data show CDR1 as SGHRS and CDR2 as YFSETQ. Trimming took 4 bases from V and 3 from J, leaving 22 bases between them. The CDR3 bases are TGCGCCAGCAGCGCAGTTCCCGGGACTCCCCCGGAAGAGACCCAGTACTTC. Translating gives CASSAVPGTPPEETQYF.

The CDR3: CASSFNGGARQETQYF. Here the CDR3 DNA reads TGTGCCAGCAGCTTTAACGGGGGGGCCCGGCAAGAGACCCAGTACTTC. This sequence joins TRBV7-2 and TRBJ2-5; 8 bases align to TRBD2. The J segment lost 2 bases and the V segment lost 3 bases, leaving 8 bases of the junction unmatched. The germline CDR1 and CDR2 sequences are SGHTA and FQGNSA. This CDR3 has 16 amino acids. Variable domain in full (rest from reference TRBV7-2 and TRBJ2-5): GAGVSQSPSNKVTEKGKDVELRCDPISGHTALYWYRQSLGQGLEFLIYFQGNSAPDKSGLPSDRFSAERTGGSVSTLTIQRTQQEDSAVYLCASSFNGGARQETQYFGPGTRLLVL.

This chain joins TRBV4-2 and TRBJ2-5; 9 nucleotides align to TRBD1. The V gene end was trimmed by 1 base and the J gene end by 1 base; junction bases not matched to a gene: 4. The germline gives CDR1 LGHNA, CDR2 YNFKEQ. CDR3 length: 16 residues. CDR3 nucleotide sequence: TGTGCCAGCAGCCAAGGGGGACAGGGCCTCCAAGAGACCCAGTACTTC. Encoded protein: CASSQGGQGLQETQYF.

In its sample, this clone was seen once. The J gene is TRBJ1-1, the V gene TRBV4-1; D call uncertain. Germline V CDR1 and CDR2: MGHRA, YSYEKL. The CDR3 loop spans 15 amino acids. Trimming stripped 5 bases from V and 6 bases from J, with 19 bases between. As DNA, the CDR3 is TGCGCCAGCAGCACCACTACACGGAGCGAACCTGAAGCTTTCTTT. It translates to CASSTTTRSEPEAFF.

This chain uses TRBV25-1 with TRBJ2-5; D gene unclear. Germline V gene sequence: CDR1 MGHDK, CDR2 SYGVNS. This CDR3 contains 13 residues. Trimming took off 6 bases at V and 2 bases at J, with 10 bases between the two ends. In DNA, the CDR3 is TGTGCCAGCAGGGCAGCGTCGCAAGAGACCCAGTACTTC. It yields the protein CASRAASQETQYF.

The chain uses TRBV7-2 and TRBJ1-5; D perhaps matches TRBD1 (5 bases). The CDR3 loop spans 15 amino acids. Germline lookup yields CDR1 SGHTA and CDR2 FQGNSA. The ends were cut back, 1 base at V and 2 bases at J, with 9 bases in the middle. This CDR3 reads CASSLVQGGNQPQHF. CDR3 sequence (DNA): TGTGCCAGCAGCTTAGTGCAGGGTGGCAATCAGCCCCAGCATTTT.

The V and J genes are TRBV5-1 and TRBJ2-7, with TRBD1 identical over 12 bases. Germline CDR1 SGHRS, CDR2 YFSETQ. The CDR3 extends over 15 amino acids. V shed 0 bases and J 5 bases; nucleotides not matched to a gene: 3. CDR3 region: CASSLGGTGGHEQYF. CDR3 nucleotides: TGCGCCAGCAGCTTGGGTGGGACAGGGGGCCACGAGCAGTACTTC.

About this clone itself: The junction shows a germline mismatch at one end, possibly a read error. This chain joins TRBV2 and TRBJ2-7; 8 nucleotides align to TRBD2. The CDR3 spans 12 residues. The germline CDR1 and CDR2 sequences are SNHLY and FYNNEI. CDR3 loop: CASKRESSEQYF. The CDR3 DNA is TGTGCCAGCAAGCGGGAGTCCTCCGAGCAGTACTTC.

V is TRBV6-5 and J is TRBJ1-3, with D possibly matching TRBD1 (6 bases). Germline CDR1 is MNHEY and CDR2 is SVGAGI. The V and J ends lost 2 bases and 1 base respectively, with 9 bases between them. CDR3 length: 15 residues. CDR3 bases: TGTGCCAGCAGTTACACCCAGGGGTCTGGAAACACCATATATTTT. Translated, it gives CASSYTQGSGNTIYF.

Comment on this clone: The same CDR3 also results from other DNA sequences found in this sample. The V gene is TRBV7-9, the J gene TRBJ2-7, with D possibly matching TRBD2 (5 bases). The germline V and J ends were trimmed by 5 bases and 2 bases, with 16 bases remaining between them. The CDR3 runs to 15 residues. CDR1 is SEHNR and CDR2 is FQNEAQ in the germline V gene (reference sequence). CDR3 nucleotides: TGTGCCAGCAGCCCAGTCGGACTGCGGGCCTACGAGCAGTACTTC. Its protein is CASSPVGLRAYEQYF.

V is TRBV29-1 and J is TRBJ2-1; 12 nucleotides align to TRBD1. CDR3 length equals 14 residues. With 7 bases clipped from V and 9 bases from J, the junction kept 10 bases outside the gene matches. Germline assignment: CDR1 SQVTM and CDR2 ANQGSEA. CDR3 amino acids: CSAQTGQGAVEQFF. The CDR3 nucleotides are TGCAGCGCCCAAACGGGACAGGGGGCGGTTGAGCAGTTCTTC.

The chain combines TRBV6-6 with TRBJ1-2, with a tentative D call TRBD1 (5 bases). This CDR3 is 15 amino acids long. V gave up 4 bases and J gave up 3 bases, with 15 bases separating them. CDR1 MNHNY and CDR2 SVGAGI come from the germline V gene (reference sequence). The CDR3 region has the DNA TGTGCCAGCAGTTCACCACCAGGGCCGGACTATGGCTACACCTTC. It yields the protein CASSSPPGPDYGYTF.

This clone has just one count. This same CDR3 is encoded by further DNA sequences in the sample. The genes are TRBV18 and TRBJ1-2, with D unclear. The CDR3 sequence is 14 residues long. The germline V gene encodes CDR1 KGHSH and CDR2 LQKENI. The V gene lost 6 bases and the J gene lost 0 bases, with 11 bases spanning the gap. CDR3 DNA: TGTGCCAGCTCCCCCGACACTGCTAACTATGGCTACACCTTC. Protein: CASSPDTANYGYTF. Drawing the rest from reference TRBV18 and TRBJ1-2, the complete variable domain is NAGVMQNPRHLVRRRGQEARLRCSPMKGHSHVYWYRQLPEEGLKFMVYLQKENIIDESGMPKERFSAEFPKEGPSILRIQQVVRGDSAAYFCASSPDTANYGYTFGSGTRLTVV.

The genes are TRBV15 and TRBJ1-2, with 8 bases identical to TRBD1. The V and J ends lost 3 bases and 8 bases, in that order; junction bases with no gene match: 8. The CDR3 has 14 amino acids. The germline V gene has CDR1 LNHNV and CDR2 YYDKDF (reference sequence). The CDR3 sequence: CATSSADRVWGYTF. The CDR3 region has the DNA TGTGCCACCAGCAGCGCGGACAGGGTATGGGGCTACACCTTC.